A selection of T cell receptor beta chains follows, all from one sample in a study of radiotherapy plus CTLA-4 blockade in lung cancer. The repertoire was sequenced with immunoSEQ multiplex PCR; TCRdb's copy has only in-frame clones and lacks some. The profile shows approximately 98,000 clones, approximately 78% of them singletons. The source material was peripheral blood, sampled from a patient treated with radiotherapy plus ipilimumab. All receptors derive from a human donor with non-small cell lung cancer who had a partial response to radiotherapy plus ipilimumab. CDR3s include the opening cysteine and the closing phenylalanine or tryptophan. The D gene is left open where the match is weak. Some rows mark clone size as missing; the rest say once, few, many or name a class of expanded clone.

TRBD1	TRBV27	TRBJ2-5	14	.	CASRHPGTGETQYF	TGTGCCAGCAGGCATCCCGGGACAGGGGAGACCCAGTACTTC
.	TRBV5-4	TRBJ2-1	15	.	CASRPGAGGYNEQFF	TGTGCCAGCAGACCGGGGGCAGGGGGGTACAATGAGCAGTTCTTC
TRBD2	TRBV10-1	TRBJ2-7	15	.	CASSETGLAGGSLHF	TGCGCCAGCAGTGAGACGGGACTAGCGGGAGGGTCTCTCCACTTC
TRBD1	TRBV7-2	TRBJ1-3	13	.	CASSPPDRAAIYF	TGTGCCAGCAGCCCCCCGGACAGGGCAGCCATATATTTT
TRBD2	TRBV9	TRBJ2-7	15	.	CASSVTSGSFYEQYF	TGTGCCAGCAGCGTGACTAGCGGGAGTTTCTACGAGCAGTACTTC
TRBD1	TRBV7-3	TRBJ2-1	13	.	CASSHDRVGEQFF	TGTGCCAGCAGCCACGACAGGGTTGGTGAGCAGTTCTTC
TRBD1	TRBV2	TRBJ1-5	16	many	CASRETGGYSNQPQHF	TGTGCCAGCAGGGAGACAGGGGGGTATAGCAATCAGCCCCAGCATTTT
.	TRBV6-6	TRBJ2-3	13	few	CASRGGPGGTQYF	TGTGCCAGCAGAGGGGGCCCGGGGGGGACGCAGTATTTT
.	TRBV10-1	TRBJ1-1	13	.	CASSESRSTEAFF	TGCGCCAGCAGTGAGTCACGGAGCACTGAAGCTTTCTTT
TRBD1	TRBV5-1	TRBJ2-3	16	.	CASSPVVRQGTDTQYF	TGCGCCAGCAGCCCCGTCGTGAGACAGGGTACAGATACGCAGTATTTT
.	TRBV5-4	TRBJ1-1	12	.	CASSLGGIEAFF	TGTGCCAGCAGCTTGGGAGGGATTGAAGCTTTCTTT
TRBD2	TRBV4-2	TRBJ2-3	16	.	CASSQASGSSTDTQYF	TGTGCCAGCAGCCAAGCTAGCGGGAGTAGCACAGATACGCAGTATTTT
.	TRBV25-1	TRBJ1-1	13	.	CASSRGSRAEAFF	TGTGCCAGCAGTCGGGGGTCACGGGCTGAAGCTTTCTTT
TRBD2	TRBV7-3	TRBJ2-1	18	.	CASSYRSTSAFTYNEQFF	TGTGCCAGCAGCTACCGTTCCACTAGCGCCTTTACCTACAATGAGCAGTTCTTC
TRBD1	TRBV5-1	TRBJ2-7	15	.	CASSSKGASSYEQYF	TGCGCCAGCAGCTCAAAGGGGGCGAGCTCCTACGAGCAGTACTTC
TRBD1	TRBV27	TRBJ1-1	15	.	CASSTRTGWDTEAFF	TGTGCCAGCAGTACTCGGACAGGGTGGGACACTGAAGCTTTCTTT
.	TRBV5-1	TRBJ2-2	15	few	CASSFIQGNTGELFF	TGCGCCAGCAGCTTCATACAGGGGAACACCGGGGAGCTGTTTTTT
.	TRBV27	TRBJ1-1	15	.	CATNRGGIGNTEAFF	TGTGCCACCAATCGCGGGGGGATCGGGAACACTGAAGCTTTCTTT
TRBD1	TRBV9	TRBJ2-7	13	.	CASSRTGVGEQYF	TGTGCCAGCAGCAGGACAGGGGTGGGCGAGCAGTACTTC
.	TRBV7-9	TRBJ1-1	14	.	CASSSQGLNTEAFF	TGTGCCAGCAGCTCCCAGGGTCTGAACACTGAAGCTTTCTTT
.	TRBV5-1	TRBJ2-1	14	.	CASSLGAGSGEQFF	TGCGCCAGCAGCTTGGGGGCCGGGAGTGGTGAGCAGTTCTTC
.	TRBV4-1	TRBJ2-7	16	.	CASSQVLGTYSYEQYF	TGCGCCAGCAGCCAAGTCCTTGGGACTTACTCCTACGAGCAGTACTTC
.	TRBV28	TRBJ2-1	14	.	CASSPLEVLNEQFF	TGTGCCAGCAGTCCCCTAGAGGTACTTAATGAGCAGTTCTTC
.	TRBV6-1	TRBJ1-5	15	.	CASSPQVYSNQPQHF	TGTGCCAGCAGCCCCCAGGTTTATAGCAATCAGCCCCAGCATTTT
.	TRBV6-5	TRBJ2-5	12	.	CASSYRYETQYF	TGTGCCAGCAGTTACCGCTACGAGACCCAGTACTTC
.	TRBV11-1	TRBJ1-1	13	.	CASSLARSTEAFF	TGTGCCAGCAGCTTAGCGCGGTCCACTGAAGCTTTCTTT
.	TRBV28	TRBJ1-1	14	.	CASRTQRAITEAFF	TGTGCCAGCAGAACACAGAGGGCCATCACTGAAGCTTTCTTT
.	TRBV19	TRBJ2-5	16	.	CASSTIIQATGGTQYF	TGTGCCAGTAGTACCATAATCCAGGCTACCGGTGGGACCCAGTACTTC
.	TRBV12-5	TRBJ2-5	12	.	CASGPGMVTQYF	TGTGCTAGTGGCCCTGGCATGGTGACCCAGTACTTC
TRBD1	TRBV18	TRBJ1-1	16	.	CASSRTDRRLNTEAFF	TGTGCCAGCTCACGAACGGACAGGAGATTGAACACTGAAGCTTTCTTT
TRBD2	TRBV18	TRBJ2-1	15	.	CASSPERGIYNEQFF	TGTGCCAGCTCACCAGAGCGGGGGATCTACAATGAGCAGTTCTTC
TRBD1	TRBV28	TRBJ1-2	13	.	CASRRTGVYGYTF	TGTGCCAGCAGACGGACAGGGGTCTATGGCTACACCTTC
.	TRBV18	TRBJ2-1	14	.	CASSPLTSNNEQFF	TGTGCCAGCTCACCACTCACGAGCAACAATGAGCAGTTCTTC
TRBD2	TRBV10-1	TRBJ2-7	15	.	CASSDQREGLYEQYF	TGCGCCAGCAGTGACCAGCGGGAGGGCCTTTACGAGCAGTACTTC
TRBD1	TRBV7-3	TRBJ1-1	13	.	CASSQQGGTEAFF	TGTGCCAGCAGCCAACAGGGGGGAACTGAAGCTTTCTTT
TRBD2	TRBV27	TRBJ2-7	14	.	CASNPRLAGGEQYF	TGTGCCAGCAACCCCCGACTAGCGGGAGGCGAGCAGTACTTC
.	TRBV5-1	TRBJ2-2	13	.	CASSLAGTGELFF	TGCGCCAGCAGCTTGGCGGGGACCGGGGAGCTGTTTTTT
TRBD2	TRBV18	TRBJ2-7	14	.	CASSPGLVSYEQYF	TGTGCCAGCTCACCCGGACTAGTCTCCTACGAGCAGTACTTC
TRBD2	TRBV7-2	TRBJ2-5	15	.	CASSLNGRDQETQYF	TGTGCCAGCAGCTTAAATGGGAGGGACCAAGAGACCCAGTACTTC
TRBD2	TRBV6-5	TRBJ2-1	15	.	CATIRTSWSYNEQFF	TGTGCCACGATTAGGACTAGCTGGAGCTACAATGAGCAGTTCTTC
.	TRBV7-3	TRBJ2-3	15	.	CASSLQAAPTDTQYF	TGTGCCAGCAGCTTACAGGCCGCTCCAACAGATACGCAGTATTTT
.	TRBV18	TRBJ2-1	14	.	CASSPTGIYNEQFF	TGTGCCAGCTCACCAACAGGGATTTACAATGAGCAGTTCTTC